This is a list of T cell receptor beta chains from one sample in a study of human T cells and chemical hapten exposure. Via MiXCR, TCRdb re-called the RACE reads, giving one row per CDR3 protein. The sample yields 65,000 to 95,000 distinct CDR3 sequences, over 6.5% seen once. The sample was whole blood. These receptors originate from a female donor in good health. Some clones in this sample may be carry-over from other donors' samples. CDR3s include the opening cysteine and the closing phenylalanine or tryptophan. Each record gives: CDR3 length, J gene, D gene, V gene, clone size, CDR3 protein, CDR3 DNA. A D gene is named only where the DNA matches it firmly. Only part of the rows carry a size: once, few, many, or a class if the clone is expanded.

15 TRBJ2-7 NA TRBV5-6 NA CASNSPLVGGHEQYF TGTGCCAGCAACTCTCCCTTGGTGGGGGGCCACGAGCAGTACTTC
11 TRBJ2-1 NA TRBV30 few CAWSGNNEQFF TGTGCCTGGTCCGGGAACAATGAGCAGTTCTTC
14 TRBJ1-1 TRBD1 TRBV7-9 many CASSPINSGGFAFF TGTGCCAGCAGCCCTATTAACTCAGGGGGTTTCGCTTTCTTT
16 TRBJ2-1 TRBD1 TRBV6-1 few CASSIPGQGAMNEQFF TGTGCCAGCAGTATACCGGGACAGGGGGCTATGAATGAGCAGTTCTTC
14 TRBJ1-2 NA TRBV5-1 many CASSLEGLMDGYTF TGCGCCAGCAGCTTGGAAGGCCTTATGGATGGCTACACCTTC
14 TRBJ1-2 TRBD1 TRBV5-1 NA CASTPGQGLDGYTF TGCGCCAGCACACCGGGACAGGGGTTGGATGGCTACACCTTC
15 TRBJ2-5 TRBD2 TRBV29-1 NA CSVDASGPSIETQYF TGCAGCGTTGATGCTAGCGGCCCCTCCATTGAGACCCAGTACTTC
15 TRBJ1-1 NA TRBV11-3 many CASSLDGRGGTEAFF TGTGCCAGCAGCTTAGATGGCAGGGGTGGCACTGAAGCTTTCTTT
14 TRBJ2-3 TRBD2 TRBV12-3/TRBV12-4 NA CASRPGLHTDTQYF TGTGCCAGCAGACCGGGACTACACACAGATACGCAGTATTTT
14 TRBJ2-7 NA TRBV7-9 many CASSPQDSSYEQYF TGTGCCAGCAGCCCGCAGGACAGTTCCTACGAGCAGTACTTC
18 TRBJ2-6 TRBD2 TRBV20-1 few CSAREPSGGAPGANVLTF TGCAGTGCTAGAGAGCCTAGCGGGGGGGCCCCTGGGGCCAACGTCCTGACTTTC
13 TRBJ2-5 NA TRBV10-2 NA CASSVQGWETQYF TGCGCCAGCAGTGTCCAGGGGTGGGAGACCCAGTACTTC
14 TRBJ2-4 TRBD1 TRBV25-1 many CASIPTGGEAIQYF TGTGCCAGCATTCCGACAGGGGGGGAAGCCATTCAGTACTTC
15 TRBJ2-5 TRBD2 TRBV6-5 few CASSYPTSGGETQYF TGTGCCAGCAGTTACCCGACTAGCGGGGGTGAGACCCAGTACTTC
15 TRBJ2-7 NA TRBV7-9 NA CASSSGDRPSYEQYF TGTGCCAGCAGCTCAGGGGACCGCCCCAGCTACGAGCAGTACTTC
15 TRBJ1-1 NA TRBV7-2 many CASSLGVGRLTEAFF TGTGCCAGCAGCTTAGGTGTCGGCAGGCTCACTGAAGCTTTCTTT
17 TRBJ2-7 NA TRBV12-3/TRBV12-4 many CASSLARGNPDQNEQYF TGTGCCAGCAGTTTAGCGCGCGGGAACCCGGATCAGAACGAGCAGTACTTC
19 TRBJ1-6 TRBD1 TRBV19 NA CASRLQGFRQPTYNSPLHF TGTGCCAGTAGATTACAGGGGTTCCGCCAACCAACATATAATTCACCCCTCCACTTT
14 TRBJ2-7 TRBD1 TRBV27 many CASSPDRGPYEQYF TGTGCCAGCAGTCCAGACAGGGGGCCCTACGAGCAGTACTTC
15 TRBJ2-5 TRBD1 TRBV12-3/TRBV12-4 NA CASSGQAVGQETQYF TGTGCCAGCAGTGGACAGGCGGTGGGTCAAGAGACCCAGTACTTC
11 TRBJ1-4 NA TRBV3-1 NA CASSQPGKLFF TGTGCCAGCAGCCAACCAGGGAAACTGTTTTTT
16 TRBJ2-3 NA TRBV13 few CASSRTGRADTDTQYF TGTGCCAGCAGCCGAACCGGACGAGCGGACACAGATACGCAGTATTTT
12 TRBJ2-3 NA TRBV10-3 NA CAISKRVDTQYF TGTGCCATCAGTAAGAGGGTGGACACGCAGTATTTT
16 TRBJ2-3 TRBD1 TRBV12-3/TRBV12-4 few CASTLGQFFSTDTQYF TGTGCCAGCACCCTGGGACAGTTCTTTAGCACAGATACGCAGTATTTT
12 TRBJ1-1 NA TRBV21-1 many CASSKPLLVAFF TGTGCCAGCAGCAAACCTCTCTTGGTAGCTTTCTTT
14 TRBJ2-7 TRBD2 TRBV2 NA CASNAAGGPYEQYF TGTGCCAGTAACGCCGCGGGGGGGCCTTACGAGCAGTACTTC
15 TRBJ1-1 NA TRBV3-1 many CASSPRGQENTEAFF TGTGCCAGCAGCCCCCGTGGGCAGGAAAACACTGAAGCTTTCTTT
17 TRBJ1-1 NA TRBV12-3/TRBV12-4 many CASSLAQTARGNTEAFF TGTGCCAGCAGTTTAGCGCAGACAGCCCGGGGGAACACTGAAGCTTTCTTT
15 TRBJ1-1 NA TRBV7-2 many CASSSQAGGPMKAFF TGTGCCAGCAGCTCCCAGGCTGGGGGTCCCATGAAAGCTTTCTTT
13 TRBJ1-1 TRBD1 TRBV29-1 few CSVNRGRNTEAFF TGCAGCGTGAACAGGGGACGGAACACTGAAGCTTTCTTT
15 TRBJ2-7 NA TRBV28 many CASTRRLGDITSRDF TGTGCCAGCACTAGAAGGTTAGGGGATATTACGAGCAGAGACTTC
14 TRBJ1-6 NA TRBV20-1 few CSARADTANSPLNF TGCAGTGCTAGAGCGGACACGGCTAATTCACCCCTCAACTTT
11 TRBJ2-7 NA TRBV29-1 few CSVGDIGEQYF TGCAGCGTTGGGGACATAGGAGAGCAGTACTTC
12 TRBJ1-2 TRBD1 TRBV12-3/TRBV12-4 many CASSTGGSGYTF TGTGCCAGCAGTACAGGGGGCTCTGGCTACACCTTC
12 TRBJ1-1 NA TRBV19 few CASIIRGTEAFF TGTGCCAGTATTATTCGGGGGACTGAAGCTTTCTTT
17 TRBJ1-1 TRBD1 TRBV7-6 NA CVSSLAPTGTGDTEAFF TGTGTCAGCAGCTTAGCACCAACCGGGACAGGGGACACTGAAGCTTTCTTT
16 TRBJ2-1 NA TRBV20-1 NA CSARAPSAGSGNEQFF TGCAGTGCTAGAGCTCCCTCGGCGGGGAGTGGCAATGAGCAGTTCTTC
15 TRBJ1-4 NA TRBV27 NA CASSLSAWSGEKLFF TGTGCCAGCAGTTTATCTGCTTGGTCGGGAGAAAAACTGTTTTTT
14 TRBJ1-5 NA TRBV2 many CASSVGQGNQPQHF TGTGCCAGCAGTGTGGGTCAGGGAAATCAGCCCCAGCATTTT
15 TRBJ1-1 TRBD1 TRBV12-3/TRBV12-4 many CASSFNSDRDAEAFF TGTGCCAGCAGTTTTAACTCGGACAGGGACGCTGAAGCTTTCTTT
13 TRBJ1-2 NA TRBV12-3/TRBV12-4 few CASSLTAAGYYTF TGTGCCAGCAGTTTAACCGCAGCGGGGTACTACACCTTC
12 TRBJ1-6 NA TRBV5-6 medium-sized CASSLSSAPLHF TGTGCCAGCAGCTTGTCGTCCGCCCCCCTCCACTTT
14 TRBJ1-6 NA TRBV5-5 few CASSLKEAGSPLHF TGTGCCAGCAGCTTAAAGGAAGCAGGATCACCCCTCCACTTT
17 TRBJ2-3 TRBD2 TRBV7-2 NA CASVPPGASGGTDTQYF TGTGCCAGCGTGCCCCCCGGGGCTAGCGGGGGGACAGATACGCAGTATTTT
15 TRBJ2-1 NA TRBV12-3/TRBV12-4 few CASSPLVPVGNEQFF TGTGCCAGCAGCCCCCTGGTCCCGGTTGGCAATGAGCAGTTCTTC
14 TRBJ2-7 NA TRBV3-1 many CASSRGTDSYEQYF TGTGCCAGCAGCCGCGGGACAGATTCCTACGAGCAGTACTTC
13 TRBJ1-1 NA TRBV18 NA CASSGRSNTEAFF TGTGCCAGCTCAGGTAGATCGAACACTGAAGCTTTCTTT
15 TRBJ2-5 NA TRBV12-3/TRBV12-4 few CASSFPRGVEETQYF TGTGCCAGCAGTTTCCCGCGGGGAGTGGAAGAGACCCAGTACTTC
13 TRBJ1-5 NA TRBV6-1 few CASSGNDQPQKHF TGTGCCAGCAGTGGGAATGATCAGCCCCAGAAGCATTTT
15 TRBJ1-6 NA TRBV7-2 few CASTTRGSYNSPLHF TGTGCCAGCACTACGCGGGGCTCCTATAATTCACCCCTCCACTTT
19 TRBJ1-4 TRBD1 TRBV5-1 NA CASRSITGTGGGNNEKLFF TGCGCCAGCAGGTCCATAACGGGGACAGGAGGTGGCAATAATGAAAAACTGTTTTTT
14 TRBJ2-3 NA TRBV7-2 few CASSASIGLDTQYF TGTGCCAGCAGCGCTTCCATAGGACTTGATACGCAGTATTTT